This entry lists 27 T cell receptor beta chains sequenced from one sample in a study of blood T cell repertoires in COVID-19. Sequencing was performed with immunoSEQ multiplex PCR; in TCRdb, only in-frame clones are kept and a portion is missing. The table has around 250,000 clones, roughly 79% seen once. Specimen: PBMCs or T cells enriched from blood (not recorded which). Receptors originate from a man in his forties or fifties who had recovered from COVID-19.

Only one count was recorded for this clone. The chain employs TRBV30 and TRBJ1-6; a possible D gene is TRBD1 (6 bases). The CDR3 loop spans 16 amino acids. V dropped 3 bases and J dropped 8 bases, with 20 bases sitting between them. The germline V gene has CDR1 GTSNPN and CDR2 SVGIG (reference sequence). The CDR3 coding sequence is TGTGCCTGGAGCACCTCGGGGGGGGCAATAGATTCACCCCTCCACTTT. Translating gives CAWSTSGGAIDSPLHF.

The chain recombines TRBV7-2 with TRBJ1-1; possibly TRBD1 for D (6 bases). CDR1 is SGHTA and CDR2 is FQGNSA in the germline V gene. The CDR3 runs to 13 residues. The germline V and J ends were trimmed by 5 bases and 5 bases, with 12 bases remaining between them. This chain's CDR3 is CASSPDRRTEAFF. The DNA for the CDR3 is TGTGCCAGCAGCCCGGACAGAAGGACTGAAGCTTTCTTT.

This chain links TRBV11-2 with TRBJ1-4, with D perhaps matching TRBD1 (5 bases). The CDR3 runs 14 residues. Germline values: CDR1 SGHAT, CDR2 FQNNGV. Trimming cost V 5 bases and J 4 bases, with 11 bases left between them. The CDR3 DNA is TGTGCCAGCAGCCTGGGCGGGGGTAATGAAAAACTGTTTTTT. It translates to CASSLGGGNEKLFF.

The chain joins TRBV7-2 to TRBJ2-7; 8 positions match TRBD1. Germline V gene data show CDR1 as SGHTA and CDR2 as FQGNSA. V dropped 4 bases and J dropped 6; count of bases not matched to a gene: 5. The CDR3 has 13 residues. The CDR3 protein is CASSSGQGLEQYF. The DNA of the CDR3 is TGTGCCAGCAGCTCTGGACAGGGCCTCGAGCAGTACTTC.

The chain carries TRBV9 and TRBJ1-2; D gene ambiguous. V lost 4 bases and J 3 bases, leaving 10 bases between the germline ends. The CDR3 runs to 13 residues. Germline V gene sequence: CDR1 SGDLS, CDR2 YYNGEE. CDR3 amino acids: CASSLDGDYGYTF. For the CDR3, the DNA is TGTGCCAGCAGCCTCGACGGGGACTATGGCTACACCTTC.

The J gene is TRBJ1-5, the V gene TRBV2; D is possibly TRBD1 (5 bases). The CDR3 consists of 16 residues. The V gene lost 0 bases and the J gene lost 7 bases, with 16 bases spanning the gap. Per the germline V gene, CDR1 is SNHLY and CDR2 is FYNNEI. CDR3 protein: CASSEARGWMGQPQHF. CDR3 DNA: TGTGCCAGCAGTGAAGCGCGGGGCTGGATGGGCCAGCCCCAGCATTTT.

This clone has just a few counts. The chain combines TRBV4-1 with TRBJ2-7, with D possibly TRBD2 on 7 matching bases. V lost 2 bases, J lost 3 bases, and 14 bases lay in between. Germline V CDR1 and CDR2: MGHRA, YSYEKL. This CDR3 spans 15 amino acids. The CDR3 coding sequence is TGCGCCAGCAGCCAACGAGGGGGGACTAACTACGAGCAGTACTTC. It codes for CASSQRGGTNYEQYF.

The CDR3 reads CASSQGVRWTEAFF. The CDR3 coding sequence is TGTGCCAGTAGTCAGGGGGTCCGATGGACTGAAGCTTTCTTT. The chain recombines TRBV19 with TRBJ1-1, with 7 bases identical to TRBD1. The CDR3 totals 14 residues. The V gene end was trimmed by 5 bases and the J gene end by 5 bases; junction bases not matched to a gene: 8. CDR1 and CDR2 (germline): LNHDA, SQIVND (reference sequence).

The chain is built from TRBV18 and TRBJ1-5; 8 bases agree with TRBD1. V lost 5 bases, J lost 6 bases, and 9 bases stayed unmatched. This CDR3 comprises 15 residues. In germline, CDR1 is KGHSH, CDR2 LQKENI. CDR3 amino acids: CASSSQTGAGQPQHF. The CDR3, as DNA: TGTGCCAGCTCATCCCAGACAGGGGCGGGTCAGCCCCAGCATTTT.

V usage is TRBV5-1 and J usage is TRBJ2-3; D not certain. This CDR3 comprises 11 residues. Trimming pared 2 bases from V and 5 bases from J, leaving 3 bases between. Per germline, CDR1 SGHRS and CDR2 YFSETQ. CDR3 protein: CASSFKDTQYF. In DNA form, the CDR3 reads TGCGCCAGCAGCTTTAAAGATACGCAGTATTTT.

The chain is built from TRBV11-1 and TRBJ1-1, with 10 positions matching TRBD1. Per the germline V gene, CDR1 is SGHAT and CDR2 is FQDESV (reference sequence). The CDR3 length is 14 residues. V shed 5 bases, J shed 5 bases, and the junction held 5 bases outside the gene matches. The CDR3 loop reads CASSRQGAQTEAFF. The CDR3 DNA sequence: TGTGCCAGCAGCCGACAGGGGGCGCAAACTGAAGCTTTCTTT. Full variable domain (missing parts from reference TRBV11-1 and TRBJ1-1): EAEVAQSPRYKITEKSQAVAFWCDPISGHATLYWYRQILGQGPELLVQFQDESVVDDSQLPKDRFSAERLKGVDSTLKIQPAELGDSAMYLCASSRQGAQTEAFFGQGTRLTVV.

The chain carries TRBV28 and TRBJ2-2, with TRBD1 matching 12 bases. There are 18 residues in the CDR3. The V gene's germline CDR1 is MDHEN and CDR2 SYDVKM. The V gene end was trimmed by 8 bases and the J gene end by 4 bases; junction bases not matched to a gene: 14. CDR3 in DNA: TGTGCCAGCGGAGTGGGGACAGGGGGCCCACGGAGCACCGGGGAGCTGTTTTTT. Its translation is CASGVGTGGPRSTGELFF. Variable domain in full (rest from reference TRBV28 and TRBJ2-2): DVKVTQSSRYLVKRTGEKVFLECVQDMDHENMFWYRQDPGLGLRLIYFSYDVKMKEKGDIPEGYSVSREKKERFSLILESASTNQTSMYLCASGVGTGGPRSTGELFFGEGSRLTVL.

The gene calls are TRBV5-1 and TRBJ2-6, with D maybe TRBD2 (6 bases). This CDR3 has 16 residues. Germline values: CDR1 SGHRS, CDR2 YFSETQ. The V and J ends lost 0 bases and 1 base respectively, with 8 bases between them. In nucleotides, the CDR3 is TGCGCCAGCAGCTTGGATGGGGGGTCTGGGGCCAACGTCCTGACTTTC. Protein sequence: CASSLDGGSGANVLTF.

The CDR3, as DNA: TGCGCCAGCAGCCAAGATTCAGCGGGGGGGACCGGGGAGCTGTTTTTT. It translates to CASSQDSAGGTGELFF. The chain is built from TRBV4-1 and TRBJ2-2; 10 bases line up with TRBD2. CDR3 size: 16 residues. Per germline, CDR1 MGHRA and CDR2 YSYEKL. V lost 0 bases to trimming and J lost 5 bases; unmatched junction nucleotides: 3.

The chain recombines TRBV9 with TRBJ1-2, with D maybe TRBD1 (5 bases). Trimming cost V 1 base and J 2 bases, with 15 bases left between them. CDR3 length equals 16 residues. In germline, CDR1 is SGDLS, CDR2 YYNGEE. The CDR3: CASSVTHGASNYGYTF. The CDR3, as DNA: TGTGCCAGCAGCGTAACCCATGGGGCGTCCAACTATGGCTACACCTTC.

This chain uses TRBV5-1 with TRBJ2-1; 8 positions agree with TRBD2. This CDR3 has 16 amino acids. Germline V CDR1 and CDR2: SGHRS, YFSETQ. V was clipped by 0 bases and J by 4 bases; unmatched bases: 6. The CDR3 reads CASSLVGAGGYNEQFF. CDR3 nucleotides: TGCGCCAGCAGCTTGGTAGGGGCGGGAGGATACAATGAGCAGTTCTTC.

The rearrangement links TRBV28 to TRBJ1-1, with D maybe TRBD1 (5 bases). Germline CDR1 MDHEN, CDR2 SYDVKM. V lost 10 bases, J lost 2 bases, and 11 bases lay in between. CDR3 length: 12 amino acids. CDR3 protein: CAISQVNTEAFF. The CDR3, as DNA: TGTGCCATCTCACAGGTTAACACTGAAGCTTTCTTT.

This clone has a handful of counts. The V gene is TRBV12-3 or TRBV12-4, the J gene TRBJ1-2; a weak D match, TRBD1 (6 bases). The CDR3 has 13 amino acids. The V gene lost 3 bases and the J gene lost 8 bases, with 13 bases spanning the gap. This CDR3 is CASSFRGAEGYTF. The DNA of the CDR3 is TGTGCCAGCAGTTTTCGGGGGGCGGAGGGCTACACCTTC.

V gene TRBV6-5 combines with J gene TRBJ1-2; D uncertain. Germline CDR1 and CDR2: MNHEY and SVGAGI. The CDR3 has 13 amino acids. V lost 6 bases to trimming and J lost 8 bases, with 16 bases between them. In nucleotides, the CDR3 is TGTGCCAGCAGGCACTCTTCAGGAAAGGGCTACACCTTC. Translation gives CASRHSSGKGYTF.

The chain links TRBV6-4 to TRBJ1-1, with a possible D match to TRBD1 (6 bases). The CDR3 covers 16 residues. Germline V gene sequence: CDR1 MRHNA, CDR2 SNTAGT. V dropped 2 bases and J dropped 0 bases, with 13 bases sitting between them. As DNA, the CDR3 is TGTGCCAGCAGTGACGTCCAGGGGCGCATGAACACTGAAGCTTTCTTT. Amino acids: CASSDVQGRMNTEAFF.

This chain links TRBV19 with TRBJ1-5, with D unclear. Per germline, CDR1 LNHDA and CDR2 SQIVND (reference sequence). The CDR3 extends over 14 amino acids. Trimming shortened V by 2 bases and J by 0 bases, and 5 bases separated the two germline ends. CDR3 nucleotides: TGTGCCAGTAGTATACAGGATAGCAATCAGCCCCAGCATTTT. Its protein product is CASSIQDSNQPQHF.

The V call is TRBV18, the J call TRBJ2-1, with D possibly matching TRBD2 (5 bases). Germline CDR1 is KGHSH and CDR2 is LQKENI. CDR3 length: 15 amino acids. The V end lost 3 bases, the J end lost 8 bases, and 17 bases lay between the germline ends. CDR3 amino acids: CASSPVASKVYEQFF. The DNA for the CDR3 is TGTGCCAGCTCACCTGTAGCGTCAAAGGTGTATGAGCAGTTCTTC. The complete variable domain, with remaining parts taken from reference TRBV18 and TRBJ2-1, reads NAGVMQNPRHLVRRRGQEARLRCSPMKGHSHVYWYRQLPEEGLKFMVYLQKENIIDESGMPKERFSAEFPKEGPSILRIQQVVRGDSAAYFCASSPVASKVYEQFFGPGTRLTVL.

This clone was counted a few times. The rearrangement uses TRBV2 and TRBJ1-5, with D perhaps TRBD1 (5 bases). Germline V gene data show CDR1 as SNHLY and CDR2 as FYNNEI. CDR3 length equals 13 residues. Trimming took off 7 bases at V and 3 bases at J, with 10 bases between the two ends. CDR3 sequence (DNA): TGTGCCAGCACTGCGGGACCCAATCAGCCCCAGCATTTT. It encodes CASTAGPNQPQHF. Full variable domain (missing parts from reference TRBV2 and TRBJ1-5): EPEVTQTPSHQVTQMGQEVILRCVPISNHLYFYWYRQILGQKVEFLVSFYNNEISEKSEIFDDQFSVERPDGSNFTLKIRSTKLEDSAMYFCASTAGPNQPQHFGDGTRLSIL.

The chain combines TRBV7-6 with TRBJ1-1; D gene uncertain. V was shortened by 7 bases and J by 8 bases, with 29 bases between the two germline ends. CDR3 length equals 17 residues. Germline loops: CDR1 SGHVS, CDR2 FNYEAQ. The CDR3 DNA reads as TGTGCCAGCAAAGCGTTGACCCCGTCGGCCGAGGGCCCCGAAGCTTTCTTT. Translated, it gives CASKALTPSAEGPEAFF.

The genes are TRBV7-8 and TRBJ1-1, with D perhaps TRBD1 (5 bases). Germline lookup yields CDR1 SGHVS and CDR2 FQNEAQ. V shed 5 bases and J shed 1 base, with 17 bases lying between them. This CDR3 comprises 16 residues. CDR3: CASSPALAGQNTEAFF. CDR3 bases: TGTGCCAGCAGCCCCGCGTTAGCAGGGCAGAACACTGAAGCTTTCTTT.

The CDR3 nucleotides are TGTGCAAGTCGCCCACACAGGGCGGACGAGCAGTACTTC. Translating gives CASRPHRADEQYF. The chain has TRBV12-2 and TRBJ2-7; TRBD1 is the table's D call, not checked against the DNA. TRBV12-2 represents a pseudogene. This CDR3 is 13 amino acids long.

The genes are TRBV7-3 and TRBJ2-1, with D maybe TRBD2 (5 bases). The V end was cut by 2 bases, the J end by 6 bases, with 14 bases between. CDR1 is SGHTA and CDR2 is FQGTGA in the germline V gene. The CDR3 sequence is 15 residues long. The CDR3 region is CASSLEPFGGNEQFF. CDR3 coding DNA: TGTGCCAGCAGCTTAGAACCTTTCGGAGGCAATGAGCAGTTCTTC.